This T cell receptor (beta chain) was captured in a study of cytomegalovirus exposure and HLA in healthy donors. Points from the study as a whole: It was reported in a later analysis that an Asian-associated ancestry cluster showed fewer N-insertions than the approximately 700-donor mean. In an earlier analysis, in roughly 580 donors, most V segments appeared productive either ~90% or ~30% of the time.

Notes on this clone: Its antigen is unidentified.

PCR involved 60 Vbeta and 13 Jbeta primers. Some clones are missing from TCRdb's copy, which holds only in-frame ones; the method was immunoSEQ multiplex PCR. Among around 95,000 clones, about 74% were seen once, and the ten largest hold less than 2%. Sequencing input: PBMCs. This sequence originates from a male donor in good health and CMV-seronegative.

The CDR3 spells CASTAGGSYNEQFF. CDR3 nucleotide sequence: TGTGCCAGTACAGCGGGAGGCTCCTACAATGAGCAGTTCTTC. The chain employs TRBV27 and TRBJ2-1, with 9 positions matching TRBD2. The CDR3 is 14 amino acids. Germline loops: CDR1 MNHEY, CDR2 SMNVEV (reference sequence). With 9 bases clipped from V and 0 bases from J, the junction kept 3 bases outside the gene matches.